This TCR beta chain appears in the sequencing data of a study of cytomegalovirus exposure and HLA in healthy donors. Study-wide points: With high specificity and sensitivity, the classifier reportedly diagnosed cytomegalovirus status. The listing of approximately 160 TCR beta chains classed them as cytomegalovirus-associated. Presence/absence analyses assumed roughly uniform sequencing depth across donors.

The CDR3 runs to 15 residues. Germline assignment: CDR1 ENHRY and CDR2 SYGVKD. V lost 0 bases, J lost 8 bases, and 13 bases lay in between. A word on this clone: The antigen is unknown.

In the PCR, 60 Vbeta and 13 Jbeta primers were used. The table came from immunoSEQ multiplex PCR; TCRdb's copy has only in-frame clones and leaves some out. In the table there are 90,000 to 120,000 clones, more than 60% of which are singletons. The rearrangement links TRBV10-3 to TRBJ1-4; perhaps TRBD1 as D (5 bases). Sequenced input: PBMCs. This receptor was identified in a female donor in good health and CMV-seropositive. The CDR3 region has the DNA TGTGCCATCAGTGAGTCCGGCGGGGGAGGGGAAAAACTGTTTTTT. Translation gives CAISESGGGGEKLFF.